This is a list of T cell receptor beta chains from one sample in a study of T cell responses to AZD1222 COVID-19 vaccine. Only in-frame clones appear in the TCRdb table, and some are missing; sequencing was by immunoSEQ multiplex PCR. This table holds about 130,000 clones, more than 80% found once. This material consisted of peripheral blood, taken 28 days after the second AZD1222 dose. The receptors derive from an adult who received the AZD1222 COVID-19 vaccine. Each CDR3 is given without its conserved first and last residue. The D gene is left open where the match is weak. Clone size is shown for a subset of rows, as once, few, many or a class of expanded clone.

CDR3,V,D,size,J
ASFSIQGSYNEQF,TRBV28,TRBD1,.,TRBJ2-1
ASSYSGAPEAF,TRBV7-9,.,.,TRBJ1-1
ASTPQPGNQPQH,TRBV6-4,.,.,TRBJ1-5
ASSTSPGQDYEQY,TRBV27,TRBD1,.,TRBJ2-7
ASSLGVGEGTEAF,TRBV11-3,.,once,TRBJ1-1
ASRPGTAYEQY,TRBV27,TRBD1,.,TRBJ2-7
ASSWGYNEKLF,TRBV12-3/TRBV12-4,.,.,TRBJ1-4
SGGEGNQPQH,TRBV29-1,.,once,TRBJ1-5
ASSQQRSANEKLF,TRBV6-5,.,.,TRBJ1-4
ASSSMTGVNTEAF,TRBV5-1,TRBD1,.,TRBJ1-1
ASSPANEKLF,TRBV7-2,.,.,TRBJ1-4
AWSARPGELF,TRBV30,.,once,TRBJ2-2
ASSVGGQGRVYGYT,TRBV9,TRBD1,once,TRBJ1-2
ASSQLWESPLH,TRBV14,.,.,TRBJ1-6
ASSPDSINEKLF,TRBV6-4,.,.,TRBJ1-4
ASTGTGGTPLH,TRBV9,TRBD1,.,TRBJ1-6
AIADGAGNTQY,TRBV10-3,.,.,TRBJ2-3